Shown below are 12 T cell receptor beta chains from a single sample sequenced in a study of blood T cell repertoires in COVID-19. Profiled with immunoSEQ multiplex PCR; TCRdb holds only in-frame clones, not every one. The sample yields about 220,000 clones, about 86% seen once. The sequencing input was peripheral blood. The receptor set was obtained from a young woman who had recovered from COVID-19.

This chain joins TRBV14 and TRBJ2-2, with TRBD1 identical over 8 bases. J was trimmed by 1 base and V by 7 bases; bases with no gene match: 2. The CDR3 consists of 14 residues. CDR1 and CDR2 from the germline V gene are SGHDN and FVKESK. The CDR3: CASKTGENTGELFF. CDR3 nucleotides: TGTGCCAGCAAGACAGGGGAGAACACCGGGGAGCTGTTTTTT.

V and J are TRBV6-6 and TRBJ2-7; D not certain. Germline V gene sequence: CDR1 MNHNY, CDR2 SVGAGI (reference sequence). The ends were cut back, 4 bases at V and 7 bases at J, with 8 bases in the middle. The CDR3 extends over 11 amino acids. CDR3 nucleotides: TGTGCCAGCAGTTTTACAAAGGAGCAGTACTTC. Translation: CASSFTKEQYF.

The rearrangement joins TRBV30 to TRBJ1-1; 8 bases align to TRBD1. From germline, CDR1 is GTSNPN and CDR2 SVGIG (reference sequence). V dropped 4 bases and J dropped 5; count of bases not matched to a gene: 15. This CDR3 has 16 residues. CDR3 region: CAWTNPQSYRGTEAFF. The DNA for the CDR3 is TGTGCCTGGACAAACCCCCAGAGTTACAGGGGGACTGAAGCTTTCTTT.

In this sample, this clone turned up once. CDR3 nucleotide sequence: TGTGCCAGCAGCTTGGAACCGTTGGTTGGCTCTGAAGCTTTCTTT. Translating it yields CASSLEPLVGSEAFF. The chain couples TRBV5-4 to TRBJ1-1; D unresolved. V lost 0 bases, J lost 6 bases, and 15 bases lay in between. The CDR3 is made up of 15 amino acids. CDR1 and CDR2 (germline): SGHNT, YYREEE (reference sequence).

This chain uses TRBV6-5 with TRBJ1-4; D remains ambiguous. The CDR3 is 14 amino acids. The germline gives CDR1 MNHEY, CDR2 SVGAGI. V was shortened by 0 bases and J by 10 bases, with 12 bases between the two germline ends. Written as DNA, the CDR3 is TGTGCCAGCAGTTACTCTAGTGGCACGGGAAAACTGTTTTTT. This codes for CASSYSSGTGKLFF.

The V gene is TRBV7-6, the J gene TRBJ2-3; 8 bases fit TRBD2. After removal of 1 base from V and 2 bases from J, the junction contained 5 bases not matched to a gene. CDR3 length equals 16 residues. Germline V gene lookup returns CDR1 SGHVS and CDR2 FNYEAQ. In DNA, the CDR3 is TGTGCCAGCAGCTTAGAGGGCGGGAGGATCACAGATACGCAGTATTTT. Its protein product is CASSLEGGRITDTQYF.

The chain combines TRBV9 with TRBJ1-1; 10 bases are a match to TRBD1. The CDR3 extends over 13 amino acids. Per the germline V gene, CDR1 is SGDLS and CDR2 is YYNGEE. Trimming took 3 bases from V and 5 from J; bases not matched to a gene: 1. CDR3 sequence reads: CASSGQGATEAFF. CDR3 nucleotides: TGTGCCAGCAGCGGACAGGGGGCTACTGAAGCTTTCTTT.

The CDR3: CASKMAGGASYEQYF. The CDR3, as DNA: TGCGCCAGCAAGATGGCGGGGGGGGCCTCCTACGAGCAGTACTTC. The chain couples TRBV10-2 to TRBJ2-7, with 9 bases lining up with TRBD2. With V trimmed by 7 bases and J by 0 bases, 7 bases remained unmatched. Germline V gene lookup returns CDR1 WSHSY and CDR2 SAAADI. The CDR3 has 15 amino acids.

The chain links TRBV3-1 (or the pseudogene TRBV3-2) to TRBJ2-7, with 14 bases matching TRBD2. Germline V lookup: CDR1 LGHDT, CDR2 YNNKEL (reference sequence). V was clipped by 7 bases and J by 6 bases; unmatched bases: 20. This CDR3 spans 19 amino acids. CDR3 amino acids: CASNQTSGRAKGSALEQYF. CDR3 in DNA: TGTGCCAGCAACCAGACTAGCGGGAGGGCCAAAGGCTCGGCACTCGAGCAGTACTTC.

The chain's CDR3 is CASSGTGNPYGYTF. CDR3 DNA: TGTGCCAGCAGCGGGACAGGCAATCCCTATGGCTACACCTTC. The chain combines TRBV28 with TRBJ1-2; 8 bases are a match to TRBD1. CDR3 size: 14 residues. Germline V gives CDR1 MDHEN, CDR2 SYDVKM. V lost 6 bases, J lost 4 bases, and 7 bases stayed unmatched.

V and J are TRBV25-1 and TRBJ2-1, with D tentatively TRBD2 (5 bases). V dropped 4 bases and J dropped 3 bases, with 13 bases sitting between them. CDR3 length: 15 residues. Germline CDR1 is MGHDK and CDR2 is SYGVNS. This CDR3 reads CASSGASGDYNEQFF. CDR3 coding DNA: TGTGCCAGCAGTGGTGCGAGCGGCGACTACAATGAGCAGTTCTTC.

CDR3 sequence (DNA): TGCGCCAGCAGCTTGGAGCAGGGGATTTCCTACGAGCAGTACTTC. Its translation: CASSLEQGISYEQYF. The rearrangement uses TRBV5-1 and TRBJ2-7; tentative D call: TRBD1 (6 bases). This CDR3 contains 15 residues. The V and J ends lost 0 bases and 1 base respectively, with 11 bases between them. Germline CDR1 reads SGHRS; CDR2 reads YFSETQ.